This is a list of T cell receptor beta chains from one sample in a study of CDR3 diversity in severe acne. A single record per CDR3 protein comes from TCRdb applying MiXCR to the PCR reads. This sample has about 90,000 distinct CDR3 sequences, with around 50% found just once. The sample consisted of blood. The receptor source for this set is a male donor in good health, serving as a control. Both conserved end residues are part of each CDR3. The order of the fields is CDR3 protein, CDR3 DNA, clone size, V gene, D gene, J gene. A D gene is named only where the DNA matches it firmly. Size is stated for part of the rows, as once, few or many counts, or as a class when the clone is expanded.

cdr3_aa: CASRRQGRSYEKLFFGSGTQLF
cdr3_nt: -
clone_size: once
v_call: TRBV7-2
d_call: -
j_call: TRBJ2-1

cdr3_aa: CASSELGTRYNEQFF
cdr3_nt: TGCGCCAGCAGTGAGTTAGGGACTAGATACAATGAGCAGTTCTTC
clone_size: many
v_call: TRBV10-1
d_call: TRBD2
j_call: TRBJ2-1

cdr3_aa: CASSFSHEQYF
cdr3_nt: TGTGCCAGCAGTTTTTCCCACGAGCAGTACTTC
clone_size: -
v_call: TRBV7-2
d_call: -
j_call: TRBJ2-7

cdr3_aa: CASSLAGSVQYF
cdr3_nt: TGTGCCAGCAGCTTAGCTGGGAGTGTGCAGTACTTC
clone_size: -
v_call: TRBV11-3
d_call: -
j_call: TRBJ2-7

cdr3_aa: CASNTRRDYQETQYF
cdr3_nt: TGTGCCAGCAATACACGCCGGGACTACCAAGAGACCCAGTACTTC
clone_size: -
v_call: TRBV25-1
d_call: -
j_call: TRBJ2-5

cdr3_aa: CASSPTTLRTGKNTEAFF
cdr3_nt: TGTGCCAGCAGCCCGACGACCCTCAGGACAGGGAAGAACACTGAAGCTTTCTTT
clone_size: many
v_call: TRBV3-1
d_call: TRBD1
j_call: TRBJ1-1

cdr3_aa: CASSLGGFNEKLFF
cdr3_nt: TGTGCCAGCAGCTTAGGAGGGTTTAATGAAAAACTGTTTTTT
clone_size: -
v_call: TRBV13
d_call: -
j_call: TRBJ1-4

cdr3_aa: CSARDPGRGNNSPLHF
cdr3_nt: TGCAGTGCTAGAGATCCGGGTAGGGGAAATAATTCACCCCTCCACTTT
clone_size: medium-sized
v_call: TRBV20-1
d_call: -
j_call: TRBJ1-6

cdr3_aa: CASSFPADYEQYF
cdr3_nt: TGTGCCAGCAGTTTCCCGGCGGACTACGAGCAGTACTTC
clone_size: many
v_call: TRBV28
d_call: -
j_call: TRBJ2-7

cdr3_aa: CASSESGWTEAFF
cdr3_nt: TGCGCCAGCAGTGAGTCGGGTTGGACTGAAGCTTTCTTT
clone_size: few
v_call: TRBV10-2
d_call: -
j_call: TRBJ1-1

cdr3_aa: CASSGALNEKLFF
cdr3_nt: TGTGCCAGCTCAGGGGCTCTTAATGAAAAACTGTTTTTT
clone_size: many
v_call: TRBV6-5
d_call: -
j_call: TRBJ1-4

cdr3_aa: CSARTSTGDYGYTF
cdr3_nt: TGCAGTGCTAGGACCTCTACAGGGGACTATGGCTACACCTTC
clone_size: -
v_call: TRBV20-1
d_call: TRBD1
j_call: TRBJ1-2

cdr3_aa: CASNRDGNTEAFF
cdr3_nt: TGCGCCAGCAACCGGGACGGCAACACTGAAGCTTTCTTT
clone_size: -
v_call: TRBV5-1
d_call: -
j_call: TRBJ1-1

cdr3_aa: CASSTRTVNTGELFF
cdr3_nt: TGTGCCAGCAGCACCCGGACAGTTAACACCGGGGAGCTGTTTTTT
clone_size: many
v_call: TRBV11-2
d_call: -
j_call: TRBJ2-2

cdr3_aa: CASSGYHSGNTIYF
cdr3_nt: TGTGCCAGCAGCGGCTACCACTCTGGAAACACCATATATTTT
clone_size: many
v_call: TRBV4-2
d_call: -
j_call: TRBJ1-3

cdr3_aa: CASSLAGGTRKTQYF
cdr3_nt: TGCGCCAGCAGCTTGGCCGGAGGAACTAGGAAGACCCAGTACTTC
clone_size: -
v_call: TRBV5-1
d_call: -
j_call: TRBJ2-5

cdr3_aa: CASTKLAGGAYEQSF
cdr3_nt: TGCGCCAGCACAAAGCTAGCGGGAGGGGCCTACGAGCAGTCCTTC
clone_size: -
v_call: TRBV5-1
d_call: TRBD2
j_call: TRBJ2-7

cdr3_aa: CASSSQGALGYTF
cdr3_nt: TGTGCCAGCAGCTCGCAGGGGGCGCTTGGCTACACCTTC
clone_size: -
v_call: TRBV7-9
d_call: TRBD1
j_call: TRBJ1-2

cdr3_aa: CASSLEGQGHTDTQYF
cdr3_nt: TGCGCCAGCAGCTTGGAGGGACAGGGCCACACAGATACGCAGTATTTT
clone_size: medium-sized
v_call: TRBV5-1
d_call: TRBD1
j_call: TRBJ2-3

cdr3_aa: CASSTEQGTYSGNTIYF
cdr3_nt: TGTGCCAGCAGCACCGAGCAGGGGACCTACTCTGGAAACACCATATATTTT
clone_size: once
v_call: TRBV27
d_call: -
j_call: TRBJ1-3

cdr3_aa: CASSSGTSGTDTQYF
cdr3_nt: TGTGCCAGCAGCTCCGGGACTAGCGGCACAGATACGCAGTATTTT
clone_size: medium-sized
v_call: TRBV7-9
d_call: TRBD2
j_call: TRBJ2-3

cdr3_aa: CATSSPGTGGMNTQYF
cdr3_nt: TGTGCCACCAGCAGTCCCGGGACAGGGGGCATGAATACGCAGTACTTC
clone_size: once
v_call: TRBV15
d_call: TRBD1
j_call: TRBJ2-5

cdr3_aa: CASSADRAYGYTF
cdr3_nt: TGTGCCAGCAGCGCCGATCGGGCCTATGGCTACACCTTC
clone_size: few
v_call: TRBV9
d_call: -
j_call: TRBJ1-2

cdr3_aa: CASSPAWEFVETQYF
cdr3_nt: TGTGCCAGCAGCCCCGCCTGGGAGTTTGTGGAGACCCAGTACTTC
clone_size: -
v_call: TRBV7-8
d_call: -
j_call: TRBJ2-5

cdr3_aa: CATRAGASNEQFF
cdr3_nt: TGTGCCACCCGGGCGGGAGCTAGTAATGAGCAGTTCTTC
clone_size: few
v_call: TRBV24-1
d_call: TRBD2
j_call: TRBJ2-1

cdr3_aa: CASSLGLASNTGELFF
cdr3_nt: TGCGCCAGCAGCTTGGGACTAGCGAGTAACACCGGGGAGCTGTTTTTT
clone_size: many
v_call: TRBV5-1
d_call: TRBD2
j_call: TRBJ2-2

cdr3_aa: CASSMGPGNTIYF
cdr3_nt: TGTGCCAGTAGTATGGGACCTGGAAACACCATATATTTT
clone_size: -
v_call: TRBV19
d_call: -
j_call: TRBJ1-3

cdr3_aa: CASSKGPNQETQYF
cdr3_nt: TGTGCCAGCAGCAAAGGGCCCAACCAAGAGACCCAGTACTTC
clone_size: -
v_call: TRBV7-2
d_call: -
j_call: TRBJ2-5

cdr3_aa: CSASGQGDEQYF
cdr3_nt: TGCAGTGCTAGTGGGCAGGGCGACGAGCAGTACTTC
clone_size: few
v_call: TRBV20-1
d_call: -
j_call: TRBJ2-7

cdr3_aa: CASSQGQGDTEAFF
cdr3_nt: TGTGCCAGTTCCCAGGGACAGGGGGACACTGAAGCTTTCTTT
clone_size: -
v_call: TRBV7-8
d_call: TRBD1
j_call: TRBJ1-1

cdr3_aa: CASSQPDRVSAGYTF
cdr3_nt: TGCGCCAGCAGCCAGCCGGACAGAGTGTCGGCTGGCTACACCTTC
clone_size: -
v_call: TRBV25-1
d_call: -
j_call: TRBJ1-2

cdr3_aa: CAGGPPAGNDNEQFF
cdr3_nt: TGTGCCGGCGGCCCGCCAGCGGGGAACGACAATGAGCAATTCTTC
clone_size: -
v_call: TRBV7-9
d_call: TRBD2
j_call: TRBJ2-1

cdr3_aa: CASSQVSTGVETQYF
cdr3_nt: TGTGCCAGCAGCCAAGTTAGTACGGGAGTGGAGACCCAGTACTTC
clone_size: many
v_call: TRBV3-1
d_call: -
j_call: TRBJ2-5

cdr3_aa: CASSDQGLNTEAFF
cdr3_nt: TGTGCCAGCAGTGACCAGGGACTGAACACTGAAGCTTTCTTT
clone_size: many
v_call: TRBV6-1
d_call: -
j_call: TRBJ1-1

cdr3_aa: CASRIQGTVSPLHF
cdr3_nt: TGTGCCAGCAGGATCCAAGGGACAGTCTCACCCCTCCACTTT
clone_size: -
v_call: TRBV9
d_call: TRBD1
j_call: TRBJ1-6

cdr3_aa: CASSTGQGSYGYTF
cdr3_nt: TGTGCCAGCAGCACTGGACAGGGAAGTTATGGCTACACCTTC
clone_size: many
v_call: TRBV5-8
d_call: TRBD1
j_call: TRBJ1-2

cdr3_aa: CASSPATSKDTQYF
cdr3_nt: TGTGCCAGCTCACCGGCCACTAGCAAAGATACGCAGTATTTT
clone_size: many
v_call: TRBV18
d_call: -
j_call: TRBJ2-3

cdr3_aa: CASRPRTFPHGYTF
cdr3_nt: TGTGCCAGCAGACCCAGGACATTCCCCCATGGCTACACCTTC
clone_size: -
v_call: TRBV2
d_call: -
j_call: TRBJ1-2

cdr3_aa: CASSIPGQGGSPLHF
cdr3_nt: TGTGCCAGTAGTATACCGGGACAGGGCGGTTCACCCCTCCACTTT
clone_size: -
v_call: TRBV19
d_call: TRBD1
j_call: TRBJ1-6

cdr3_aa: CASSVLGSNTDTQYF
cdr3_nt: TGTGCCAGCAGCGTACTTGGGTCGAACACAGATACGCAGTATTTT
clone_size: few
v_call: TRBV9
d_call: -
j_call: TRBJ2-3

cdr3_aa: CASSTGTSGADTQYF
cdr3_nt: TGTGCCAGCAGTACCGGGACTAGCGGGGCAGATACGCAGTATTTT
clone_size: many
v_call: TRBV7-3
d_call: TRBD2
j_call: TRBJ2-3

cdr3_aa: CASSLSTLAASEQYF
cdr3_nt: TGTGCCAGCAGCTTAAGCACCCTGGCCGCTTCCGAGCAGTACTTC
clone_size: -
v_call: TRBV7-8
d_call: -
j_call: TRBJ2-7

cdr3_aa: CAIGKGLAGTSYEQYF
cdr3_nt: TGTGCCATCGGAAAGGGACTAGCGGGAACCTCCTACGAGCAGTACTTC
clone_size: -
v_call: TRBV10-3
d_call: TRBD2
j_call: TRBJ2-7

cdr3_aa: CASASRGLTTYEQYF
cdr3_nt: TGTGCCAGTGCTTCCAGGGGGCTCACGACGTACGAGCAGTACTTC
clone_size: once
v_call: TRBV19
d_call: TRBD1
j_call: TRBJ2-7

cdr3_aa: CASSVGGGGEVNSPLHF
cdr3_nt: TGTGCCAGCAGCGTAGGTGGCGGGGGCGAGGTGAATTCACCCCTCCACTTT
clone_size: few
v_call: TRBV9
d_call: -
j_call: TRBJ1-6

cdr3_aa: CASSLTGQGAQDTQYF
cdr3_nt: TGTGCCAGCAGCTTAACGGGACAGGGGGCCCAAGATACGCAGTATTTT
clone_size: -
v_call: TRBV7-3
d_call: TRBD1
j_call: TRBJ2-3

cdr3_aa: CASSRGPGRWNTEAFF
cdr3_nt: TGCGCCAGCAGCCGTGGGCCAGGGCGGTGGAACACTGAAGCTTTCTTT
clone_size: -
v_call: TRBV5-1
d_call: -
j_call: TRBJ1-1

cdr3_aa: CASSLRLEADEQYF
cdr3_nt: TGTGCCAGCAGCTTACGTCTCGAAGCCGACGAGCAGTACTTC
clone_size: many
v_call: TRBV12-3/TRBV12-4
d_call: -
j_call: TRBJ2-7

cdr3_aa: CASSRIAGPYEQYF
cdr3_nt: TGTGCCAGCAGCCGGATAGCGGGACCCTACGAGCAGTACTTC
clone_size: few
v_call: TRBV12-3/TRBV12-4
d_call: TRBD2
j_call: TRBJ2-7

cdr3_aa: CASSDTRDRGYGYTF
cdr3_nt: TGTGCCAGCAGCGACACCCGGGACAGAGGCTATGGCTACACCTTC
clone_size: -
v_call: TRBV7-8
d_call: TRBD1
j_call: TRBJ1-2

cdr3_aa: CSVDVGGTGELFF
cdr3_nt: TGCAGCGTTGACGTGGGGGGCACCGGGGAGCTGTTTTTT
clone_size: -
v_call: TRBV29-1
d_call: -
j_call: TRBJ2-2

cdr3_aa: CASTRQGSPYEQYFGPGTGELFF
cdr3_nt: -
clone_size: -
v_call: TRBV5-8
d_call: -
j_call: TRBJ2-2

cdr3_aa: CSAPQDPGQGAREQYF
cdr3_nt: TGCAGTGCTCCCCAGGATCCGGGACAGGGGGCGAGGGAGCAGTACTTC
clone_size: -
v_call: TRBV20-1
d_call: TRBD1
j_call: TRBJ2-7